Listed here are 15 T cell receptor beta chains from one sample, sequenced in a study of T cells in Graves' hyperthyroidism and ophthalmopathy. The TCR beta CDR3 regions underwent amplification using RNA transcripts as the source. HTBI primers were the set used in a first-round RT-PCR of the TCR CDR3. TCRdb re-called the multiplex PCR reads through MiXCR, storing one row per CDR3 protein. In the table there are hundreds of thousands of distinct CDR3 sequences, approximately 16% of which are singletons. Source material: blood. Receptor source: a woman younger than 35 with Graves' hyperthyroidism.

Details on this clonotype: Possible read error: a much larger clone is one base away. The V and J genes are TRBV7-9 and TRBJ2-7, with TRBD1 matching 7 bases. Germline CDR1 is SEHNR and CDR2 is FQNEAQ (reference sequence). The CDR3 length is 15 residues. The CDR3: CASSLLHRGTYEQCF. In DNA form, the CDR3 reads TGTGCCAGCAGCTTACTCCACAGGGGAACCTACGAGCAGTGCTTC.

The CDR3 nucleotides are TGTGCCAGCAGTTACTCGTCCCGGGACTATGGCTACACCTTC. Protein product: CASSYSSRDYGYTF. J is TRBJ1-2 and V is TRBV6-5; D is unresolved. Germline V gene data show CDR1 as MNHEY and CDR2 as SVGAGI. V shed 0 bases and J shed 3 bases, with 8 bases lying between them. CDR3 size: 14 residues.

For this clonotype: Being one base from a much bigger clone, this may be a read error. The V call is TRBV7-7, the J call TRBJ2-5; D might be TRBD1 (5 bases). CDR1 SSHAT and CDR2 FNYEAQ come from the germline V gene (reference sequence). The CDR3 spans 16 residues. For the CDR3, the DNA is TGTGCCAGCAGCTTAGTCCCAGGGCTCACGCAAGAGACCCTGTACTTC. Protein sequence: CASSLVPGLTQETLYF.

CDR3 region: CASSQRQGATSGANVLTF. CDR3 nucleotide sequence: TGTGCCAGCAGTCAGAGACAGGGGGCGACCTCTGGGGCCAACGTCCTGACTTTC. The chain employs TRBV6-1 and TRBJ2-6; 10 nucleotides agree with TRBD1. From germline, CDR1 is MNHNS and CDR2 SASEGT. V lost 5 bases to trimming and J lost 0 bases; unmatched junction nucleotides: 7. The CDR3 runs 18 residues.

This clonotype was counted at least ten times. The chain combines TRBV20-1 with TRBJ1-5; 7 nucleotides line up with TRBD1. V shed 6 bases and J 3 bases; nucleotides not matched to a gene: 8. Germline V gene sequence: CDR1 DFQATT, CDR2 SNEGSKA (reference sequence). This CDR3 is built from 14 residues. CDR3 sequence (DNA): TGCAGTGCCCAATCGGACAGGAACAATCAGCCCCAGCATTTT. This encodes CSAQSDRNNQPQHF.

Only a few counts were recorded for this clonotype. The chain recombines TRBV14 with TRBJ2-1; no definite D call. This CDR3 comprises 13 residues. V lost 1 base and J lost 4, with 5 bases in between. Per the germline V gene, CDR1 is SGHDN and CDR2 is FVKESK. This CDR3 reads CASSQVRYNEQFF. As DNA, the CDR3 is TGTGCCAGCAGCCAAGTTCGGTACAATGAGCAGTTCTTC.

This clonotype came up many times. The genes are TRBV6-1 and TRBJ2-7, with TRBD1 identical over 7 bases. The CDR3 is made up of 14 amino acids. Germline assignment: CDR1 MNHNS and CDR2 SASEGT. The J segment lost 0 bases and the V segment lost 5 bases, leaving 4 bases of the junction unmatched. CDR3 sequence reads: CASSMGQISYEQYF. The CDR3 DNA reads TGTGCCAGCAGTATGGGACAGATCTCCTACGAGCAGTACTTC.

This clonotype appeared a few times. A single base separates this from a much larger clone, so it may be a read error. The chain carries TRBV15 and TRBJ1-2, with TRBD1 matching over 11 bases. The length of the CDR3 is 15 residues. The germline V gene has CDR1 LNHNV and CDR2 YYDKDF (reference sequence). The CDR3 protein is CAASEGTGGDYGYTF. The CDR3 DNA is TGTGCCGCCAGCGAAGGGACAGGGGGAGACTATGGCTACACCTTC.

The CDR3 DNA is TGTGCCAGCAGCCCGGCACATAACTATGGCTACACCTTC. Translated, it gives CASSPAHNYGYTF. The rearrangement uses TRBV12-3 or TRBV12-4 and TRBJ1-2; D not certain. CDR3 length: 13 amino acids. Between the trimmed V and J ends, which lost 6 bases and 1 base, there was a span of 9 bases.

In its sample, this clonotype was seen once. The chain carries TRBV28 and TRBJ2-3; D remains ambiguous. The CDR3 spans 14 residues. V was trimmed by 6 bases and J by 0 bases, leaving 10 bases between them. Looked up from germline, CDR1 is MDHEN and CDR2 is SYDVKM. In DNA form, the CDR3 reads TGTGCCAGCAGAGGTCCAGCGAGCACAGATACGCAGTATTTT. Translated: CASRGPASTDTQYF.

V gene TRBV6-2 or TRBV6-3 combines with J gene TRBJ1-1; D unresolved. V lost 0 bases and J 6 bases, leaving 8 bases between the germline ends. Per the germline V gene, CDR1 is MNHEY and CDR2 is SVGEGT. The CDR3 has 13 amino acids. CDR3 nucleotides: TGTGCCAGCAGTTACTCGAGGGCAGCTGAAGCTTTCTTT. It encodes CASSYSRAAEAFF.

The chain recombines TRBV7-9 with TRBJ1-3; tentatively, D is TRBD1 (6 bases). Trimming pared 5 bases from V and 3 bases from J, leaving 17 bases between. The CDR3 sequence is 16 residues long. In germline, CDR1 is SEHNR, CDR2 FQNEAQ (reference sequence). The CDR3 DNA sequence: TGTGCCAGCAGCCCAAGTCAGGGGCGTCTTGGAAACACCATATATTTT. This encodes CASSPSQGRLGNTIYF.

This clonotype came up many times. The rearrangement uses TRBV6-2 or TRBV6-3 and TRBJ1-5; D gene unclear. Trimming cost V 0 bases and J 6 bases, with 15 bases left between them. This CDR3 has 16 amino acids. The germline gives CDR1 MNHEY, CDR2 SVGEGT. The CDR3 spells CASSYSASQSGQPQHF. The CDR3 DNA reads TGTGCCAGCAGTTACTCGGCCAGTCAGTCCGGTCAGCCCCAGCATTTT.

A few counts support this clonotype. The CDR3 loop reads CASSYSAGNGYTF. The CDR3 DNA reads TGTGCCAGCAGTTACTCGGCAGGGAATGGCTACACCTTC. The chain uses TRBV6-2 or TRBV6-3 and TRBJ1-2; tentative D call: TRBD1 (5 bases). The CDR3 has 13 amino acids. V dropped 0 bases and J dropped 6 bases, with 8 bases sitting between them. Germline CDR1 reads MNHEY; CDR2 reads SVGEGT.

This clonotype was observed at least ten times. This rearrangement joins TRBV11-1 to TRBJ2-1; 8 bases agree with TRBD2. Losses at the gene ends were 7 bases for V and 3 bases for J; bases not matched to a gene: 8. Per germline, CDR1 SGHAT and CDR2 FQDESV (reference sequence). This CDR3 region has 15 residues. As DNA, the CDR3 is TGTGCCAGCACCCAGGGTAGCGGGAACTACAATGAGCAGTTCTTC. The encoded protein is CASTQGSGNYNEQFF.